The 13 T cell receptor beta chains below were found in one sample sequenced in a study of blood T cell repertoires in COVID-19. The data were produced by immunoSEQ multiplex PCR, yet TCRdb's version contains in-frame clones alone and is incomplete. The sample yields roughly 55,000 clones, 87% seen once. Sample: peripheral blood. These receptors were collected from a man in his fifties or sixties with active COVID-19.

A single count supports this clone. This chain joins TRBV27 and TRBJ2-7, with 8 bases matching TRBD1. The CDR3 has 15 residues. CDR1 is MNHEY and CDR2 is SMNVEV in the germline V gene (reference sequence). The trim removed 2 bases at V and 4 bases at J, leaving 7 bases unmatched. The DNA for the CDR3 is TGTGCCAGCAGTTTAAACAGGGGGGCAATGTACGAGCAGTACTTC. This sequence encodes CASSLNRGAMYEQYF.

V is TRBV21-1 and J is TRBJ2-3; the tabulated D call, TRBD1, remains unverified against the DNA. TRBV21-1 is given as a pseudogene. The CDR3 covers 17 residues. CDR3 bases: TGTGCCAGCAGCAAGGTCAGGAGGGGACAGAAGGCAGATACGCAGTATTTT. Its translation: CASSKVRRGQKADTQYF.

The gene calls are TRBV6-6 and TRBJ1-2; D is possibly TRBD1 (5 bases). Trimming pared 6 bases from V and 3 bases from J, leaving 14 bases between. Germline CDR1 reads MNHNY; CDR2 reads SVGAGI (reference sequence). This CDR3 spans 14 amino acids. The DNA of the CDR3 is TGTGCCAGCAGGGGGACTGACAGACACTATGGCTACACCTTC. It codes for CASRGTDRHYGYTF.

The gene calls are TRBV30 and TRBJ2-7; D might be TRBD1 (6 bases). Trimming cost V 6 bases and J 3 bases, with 15 bases left between them. Germline V lookup: CDR1 GTSNPN, CDR2 SVGIG (reference sequence). This CDR3 is built from 13 residues. The CDR3 sequence: CACLDRDIYEQYF. Written as DNA, the CDR3 is TGTGCCTGCCTTGACCGGGACATCTACGAGCAGTACTTC.

J is TRBJ2-7 and V is TRBV29-1, with 7 bases matching TRBD2. There are 16 residues in the CDR3. CDR1 is SQVTM and CDR2 is ANQGSEA in the germline V gene. The junction had 12 bases not matched to a gene; V was cut back by 0 bases and J by 4 bases. The CDR3 here is CSVEDLRERDLYEQYF. CDR3 sequence (DNA): TGCAGCGTTGAAGATCTTCGGGAGCGGGACCTTTACGAGCAGTACTTC.

The chain couples TRBV19 to TRBJ1-5, with D tentatively TRBD1 (5 bases). There are 17 residues in the CDR3. V lost 3 bases to trimming and J lost 2 bases, with 17 bases between them. The germline V gene has CDR1 LNHDA and CDR2 SQIVND (reference sequence). This CDR3 is CASSIIGRDFGNQPQHF. In nucleotides, the CDR3 is TGTGCCAGTAGTATTATCGGCAGGGACTTTGGCAATCAGCCCCAGCATTTT.

V and J are TRBV5-1 and TRBJ2-2; D is undetermined. CDR1 SGHRS and CDR2 YFSETQ come from the germline V gene. This CDR3 spans 14 amino acids. Trimming removed 4 bases from V and 0 bases from J, with 7 bases in between. The CDR3 sequence: CASSITTNTGELFF. The CDR3 DNA is TGCGCCAGCAGCATAACAACGAACACCGGGGAGCTGTTTTTT.

V and J are TRBV28 and TRBJ2-1; TRBD2 is a possible D gene (5 bases). V dropped 5 bases and J dropped 0 bases, with 11 bases sitting between them. This CDR3 spans 15 amino acids. Germline lookup yields CDR1 MDHEN and CDR2 SYDVKM. The DNA for the CDR3 is TGTGCCAGCAGTGGAGGACTGTTCTCCTACAATGAGCAGTTCTTC. Translating gives CASSGGLFSYNEQFF.

The chain joins TRBV10-1 to TRBJ2-3; TRBD1 might be the D (5 bases). The germline V gene has CDR1 WNHNN and CDR2 SYGVQD (reference sequence). This CDR3 has 13 amino acids. V lost 0 bases to trimming and J lost 9 bases, with 10 bases between them. The CDR3 sequence is CASSESRAGTQYF. Written as DNA, the CDR3 is TGCGCCAGCAGTGAGTCACGGGCAGGGACGCAGTATTTT.

The rearrangement links TRBV30 to TRBJ1-6; D is ambiguous. The CDR3 sequence is 13 residues long. With 4 bases removed from V and 6 bases from J, the gap between germline ends came to 10 bases. CDR1 GTSNPN and CDR2 SVGIG come from the germline V gene (reference sequence). The CDR3 DNA reads TGTGCCTGGAATCGGAACAGTAATTCACCCCTCCACTTT. This codes for CAWNRNSNSPLHF.

The V and J genes are TRBV2 and TRBJ1-2; 7 nucleotides align to TRBD1. Trimming cost V 6 bases and J 2 bases; bases outside gene matches: 9. Germline assignment: CDR1 SNHLY and CDR2 FYNNEI. The CDR3 has 15 amino acids. The CDR3: CASSPGQHGNYGYTF. The CDR3 coding sequence is TGTGCCAGCAGCCCGGGACAGCACGGCAACTATGGCTACACCTTC.

The rearrangement joins TRBV6-5 to TRBJ2-1; 13 bases are shared with TRBD2. Trimming took 7 bases from V and 9 from J; bases not matched to a gene: 9. Germline CDR1 reads MNHEY; CDR2 reads SVGAGI. This CDR3 region has 15 residues. CDR3 DNA sequence: TGTGCCAGCACCTACGGTACTAGCGGGAGGGGTGAGCAGTTCTTC. The encoded protein is CASTYGTSGRGEQFF.

This chain uses TRBV4-2 with TRBJ2-3; D unclear. Germline V gene lookup returns CDR1 LGHNA and CDR2 YNFKEQ. The CDR3 is 14 amino acids. The V end was cut by 2 bases, the J end by 1 base, with 7 bases between. In DNA form, the CDR3 reads TGTGCCAGCAGCCAACTCGTAGGCACAGATACGCAGTATTTT. This gives the protein CASSQLVGTDTQYF.